The T cell receptor (beta chain) under discussion was sequenced for a study of response to subunit inactivated influenza vaccine. TCRdb redid the calling of the RT-PCR reads with MiXCR, one entry per CDR3 protein. The table includes 540,000 or so distinct CDR3 sequences, over 10% detected once. The study, taken as a whole, reports: T cells newly recruited by each seasonal influenza vaccination are few, the authors suggested.

Regarding this clonotype: What it recognizes is unknown.

Germline V lookup: CDR1 SGHDN, CDR2 FVKESK. The CDR3 loop spans 16 amino acids. Trimming took off 1 base at V and 5 bases at J, with 15 bases between the two ends. This chain links TRBV14 with TRBJ2-1; no definite D call. The sequence was collected from a man aged 45-60 years who received an inactivated influenza vaccine. Sequencing was performed on PBMCs from blood, taken 40 to 50 days after vaccination. CDR3 region: CASSQGVDLGNNEQFF. The CDR3 region has the DNA TGTGCCAGCAGCCAAGGGGTCGATCTAGGGAACAATGAGCAGTTCTTC.